This T cell receptor (beta chain) appears in the sequencing data of a study of blood T cell repertoires in COVID-19. About the study: COVID-19 samples collected from the United States, Italy and Spain covered acute and convalescent phases.

As originally analysed: Scientists estimated how many nucleated cells there were by amplifying reference gene primers. The table came from immunoSEQ multiplex PCR; TCRdb's copy has only in-frame clones and leaves some out. The D gene and trimming were derived from the DNA, and the V and J assignments and clone size from that table. The table shows approximately 200,000 clones, with 82% occurring only once. The trim removed 4 bases at V and 4 bases at J, leaving 6 bases unmatched. The CDR3 is 15 amino acids. The germline gives CDR1 KGHSH, CDR2 LQKENI. The TCR comes from a human donor with acute or convalescent COVID-19. The donor label of this sample is uncertain. V is TRBV18 and J is TRBJ1-5, with 8 nucleotides matching TRBD1. The material sequenced was peripheral blood. In nucleotides, the CDR3 is TGTGCCAGCTCACGGGACAGGTGGGGGAATCAGCCCCAGCATTTT. It encodes CASSRDRWGNQPQHF.